The T cell receptor (beta chain) described here comes from a study of blood T cell repertoires in COVID-19. Whole-study context: Sources were T cells, B-cell-depleted T cells, or PBMCs; the material itself was cDNA or gDNA.

V was pared by 6 bases and J by 0 bases, with 14 bases between. CDR1 is SEHNR and CDR2 is FQNEAQ in the germline V gene (reference sequence). This CDR3 has 16 residues. Generated by immunoSEQ multiplex PCR, the TCRdb table keeps only in-frame clones and is missing some. The sample contains roughly 210,000 clones, more than 75% of which appear only once. J is TRBJ1-4 and V is TRBV7-9; possible D gene TRBD1, 6 bases. Sequenced sample: PBMCs or T cells enriched from blood (not recorded which). The TCR comes from a man aged 25-45 years in a cohort exposed to, infected with or recovered from COVID-19 (not recorded which). Written as DNA, the CDR3 is TGTGCCAGCAGTTCACCCTACAGGGCAACTAATGAAAAACTGTTTTTT. This gives the protein CASSSPYRATNEKLFF. Filled out from reference TRBV7-9 and TRBJ1-4, the complete variable domain reads DTGVSQNPRHKITKRGQNVTFRCDPISEHNRLYWYRQTLGQGPEFLTYFQNEAQLEKSRLLSDRFSAERPKGSFSTLEIQRTEQGDSAMYLCASSSPYRATNEKLFFGSGTQLSVL.